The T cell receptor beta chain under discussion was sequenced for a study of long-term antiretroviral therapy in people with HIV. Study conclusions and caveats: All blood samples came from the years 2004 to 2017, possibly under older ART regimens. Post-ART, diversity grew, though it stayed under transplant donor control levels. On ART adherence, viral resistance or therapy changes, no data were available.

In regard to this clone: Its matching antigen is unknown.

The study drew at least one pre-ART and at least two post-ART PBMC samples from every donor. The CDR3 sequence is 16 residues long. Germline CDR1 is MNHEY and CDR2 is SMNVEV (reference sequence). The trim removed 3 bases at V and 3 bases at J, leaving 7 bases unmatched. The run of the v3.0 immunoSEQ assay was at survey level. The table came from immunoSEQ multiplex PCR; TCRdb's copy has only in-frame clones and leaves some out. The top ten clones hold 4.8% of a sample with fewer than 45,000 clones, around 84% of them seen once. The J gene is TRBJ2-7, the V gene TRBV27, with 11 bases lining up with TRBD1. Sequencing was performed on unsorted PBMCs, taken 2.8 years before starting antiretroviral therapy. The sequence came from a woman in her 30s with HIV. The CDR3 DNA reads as TGTGCCAGCAGTTTGGTGGCGGGACAGGGGGTCTACGAGCAGTACTTC. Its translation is CASSLVAGQGVYEQYF.